These 14 T cell receptor beta chains came from one sample sequenced in a study of OX40 agonist ivuxolimab in advanced cancers. TCRdb's copy holds only in-frame clones and misses some; the assay was immunoSEQ multiplex PCR. Among 66,000 or so clones listed, 75% to 90% were seen once. The starting material was CD4+ or CD8+ T cells sorted from blood, obtained in a trial of the OX40 agonist ivuxolimab. The receptors were sampled from an adult with an advanced solid tumor such as melanoma, head and neck, liver or kidney cancer.

The V call is TRBV2, the J call TRBJ2-1; 11 nucleotides agree with TRBD1. Germline V gene sequence: CDR1 SNHLY, CDR2 FYNNEI. This CDR3 region has 17 residues. V was pared by 7 bases and J by 5 bases, with 13 bases of the junction left unmatched. This CDR3 is CASTTGTGGWENNEQFF. The CDR3 DNA follows: TGTGCCAGCACCACCGGGACAGGGGGTTGGGAAAACAATGAGCAGTTCTTC.

CDR3 protein: CASSLATGVAGEKLFF. In nucleotides, the CDR3 is TGCGCCAGCAGCTTGGCCACGGGAGTGGCGGGTGAAAAACTGTTTTTT. The chain recombines TRBV5-1 with TRBJ1-4; D remains ambiguous. Deletions cut 0 bases from V and 7 bases from J, with 16 bases between. Germline assignment: CDR1 SGHRS and CDR2 YFSETQ. The CDR3 has 16 residues.

The chain carries TRBV10-3 and TRBJ2-1, with TRBD2 as a possible D gene (5 bases). Germline V gene data show CDR1 as ENHRY and CDR2 as SYGVKD. Between the trimmed V and J ends, which lost 3 bases and 0 bases, there was a span of 12 bases. The CDR3 extends over 16 amino acids. CDR3 nucleotides: TGTGCCATCAGTGACGGGGATTCCAACTCCTACAATGAGCAGTTCTTC. Translation gives CAISDGDSNSYNEQFF.

The chain links TRBV7-2 to TRBJ2-1; no reliable D call. Germline V gene lookup returns CDR1 SGHTA and CDR2 FQGNSA. With 7 bases removed from V and 2 bases from J, the gap between germline ends came to 15 bases. The CDR3 is 15 residues long. CDR3 in DNA: TGTGCCAGCAAGGAGCCCGGGCTAACCTACAATGAGCAGTTCTTC. Protein product: CASKEPGLTYNEQFF. Looking up the rest from reference TRBV7-2 and TRBJ2-1 gives the full variable domain: GAGVSQSPSNKVTEKGKDVELRCDPISGHTALYWYRQSLGQGLEFLIYFQGNSAPDKSGLPSDRFSAERTGGSVSTLTIQRTQQEDSAVYLCASKEPGLTYNEQFFGPGTRLTVL.

The chain links TRBV7-9 to TRBJ1-2; 9 bases match TRBD1. V gave up 5 bases and J gave up 5 bases; unmatched junction bases: 6. Germline V gives CDR1 SEHNR, CDR2 FQNEAQ (reference sequence). The CDR3 covers 14 residues. The CDR3 reads CASSPRDRVYGYTF. The CDR3, as DNA: TGTGCCAGCAGCCCTCGGGACAGGGTTTATGGCTACACCTTC.

V gene TRBV28 combines with J gene TRBJ1-5; weak D call: TRBD1 (5 bases). The CDR3 has 16 amino acids. Trimming left V 5 bases short and J 0 bases short, with 14 bases between. Germline V gene sequence: CDR1 MDHEN, CDR2 SYDVKM. CDR3 bases: TGTGCCAGCAGTCCTACACAGGTGTATAGCAATCAGCCCCAGCATTTT. Translated: CASSPTQVYSNQPQHF.

The rearrangement joins TRBV6-5 to TRBJ1-4; the match to TRBD1 covers 9 bases. The V and J ends lost 6 bases and 8 bases, in that order; junction bases with no gene match: 10. Per germline, CDR1 MNHEY and CDR2 SVGAGI. The CDR3 extends over 15 amino acids. CDR3 bases: TGTGCCAGCAGGAGGGAGGACAGGGGAGGCGAAAAACTGTTTTTT. This codes for CASRREDRGGEKLFF.

The chain is built from TRBV7-9 and TRBJ2-5; D is perhaps TRBD2 (6 bases). This CDR3 is built from 15 residues. Germline V lookup: CDR1 SEHNR, CDR2 FQNEAQ (reference sequence). The V and J ends lost 5 bases and 2 bases respectively, with 15 bases between them. CDR3 sequence (DNA): TGTGCCAGCAGCGGGGCTAGCGCCCAACAAGAGACCCAGTACTTC. It translates to CASSGASAQQETQYF. Full variable domain (rest looked up from reference TRBV7-9 and TRBJ2-5): DTGVSQNPRHKITKRGQNVTFRCDPISEHNRLYWYRQTLGQGPEFLTYFQNEAQLEKSRLLSDRFSAERPKGSFSTLEIQRTEQGDSAMYLCASSGASAQQETQYFGPGTRLLVL.

The rearrangement links TRBV28 to TRBJ2-7; no firm D call. V shed 5 bases and J shed 0 bases, with 8 bases lying between them. The CDR3 has 13 amino acids. Germline V gene lookup returns CDR1 MDHEN and CDR2 SYDVKM. The CDR3 coding sequence is TGTGCCAGCAGTGAGGACGGCTCCTACGAGCAGTACTTC. This encodes CASSEDGSYEQYF.

The chain uses TRBV6-4 and TRBJ2-7; tentatively, D is TRBD2 (7 bases). V lost 10 bases and J lost 4, with 23 bases in between. The germline V gene has CDR1 MRHNA and CDR2 SNTAGT. The CDR3 sequence is 15 residues long. CDR3 nucleotides: TGTGCCAACGGAATCGGGCTTCGGGGGGCTTACGAGCAGTACTTC. This encodes CANGIGLRGAYEQYF.

The V call is TRBV5-1, the J call TRBJ1-2; TRBD1 matches at 9 bases. The CDR3 totals 16 residues. J was trimmed by 8 bases and V by 3 bases; bases with no gene match: 14. The germline CDR1 and CDR2 sequences are SGHRS and YFSETQ. This CDR3 reads CASSWDPRDRVDGYTF. The CDR3 DNA reads TGCGCCAGCAGCTGGGACCCCCGGGACAGGGTGGACGGCTACACCTTC. The full variable domain, with the rest looked up from reference TRBV5-1 and TRBJ1-2, is KAGVTQTPRYLIKTRGQQVTLSCSPISGHRSVSWYQQTPGQGLQFLFEYFSETQRNKGNFPGRFSGRQFSNSRSEMNVSTLELGDSALYLCASSWDPRDRVDGYTFGSGTRLTVV.

J is TRBJ2-1 and V is TRBV7-7, with D hard to call. The CDR3 is 15 amino acids. The germline CDR1 and CDR2 sequences are SSHAT and FNYEAQ (reference sequence). With 5 bases removed from V and 4 bases from J, the gap between germline ends came to 15 bases. CDR3 bases: TGTGCCAGCAGCCCGACCGACGGCTATTACAATGAGCAGTTCTTC. Translated, it gives CASSPTDGYYNEQFF.

The chain has TRBV5-6 and TRBJ2-2, with a weak D call TRBD1 (7 bases). With 4 bases removed from V and 6 bases from J, the gap between germline ends came to 10 bases. Germline loops: CDR1 SGHDT, CDR2 YYEEEE. The CDR3 has 13 residues. The CDR3 is CASSPGGPGELFF. The CDR3 DNA sequence: TGTGCCAGCAGCCCAGGGGGGCCCGGGGAGCTGTTTTTT.

This chain connects TRBV2 to TRBJ2-1; D is uncertain. This CDR3 spans 13 amino acids. V dropped 2 bases and J dropped 9 bases, with 11 bases sitting between them. CDR1 SNHLY and CDR2 FYNNEI come from the germline V gene. The CDR3 nucleotides read TGTGCCAGCAGTGAACCCCGCCCCACTGAGCAGTTCTTC. It codes for CASSEPRPTEQFF.